This T cell receptor (beta chain) is drawn from a study of a mutant IDH1 vaccine in newly diagnosed glioma. TCRdb's copy holds only in-frame clones and misses some; the assay was immunoSEQ multiplex PCR. The data hold just under 95,000 clones, with roughly 85% observed a single time. As concerns this clone: Its antigen is currently unknown.

Time point specified: baseline, week 1 (first vaccination visit). Treatment noted: pre-vaccination baseline after standard-of-care therapy. The study enrolled donors with new WHO grade 3 or 4 IDH1-mutant, ATRX-lost astrocytomas. The V end was cut by 5 bases, the J end by 6 bases, with 14 bases between. The germline gives CDR1 MNHEY, CDR2 SVGAGI. The CDR3 has 14 amino acids. Study-wide findings and caveats: In around 93% of patients, immune responses induced by the vaccine occurred. With respect to changes in top peripheral T cell clonotypes, pseudoprogression seemed unrelated.

The specimen comprised PBMCs, sampled from a glioma patient treated with radiotherapy, temozolomide or both. The source of this sequence is a woman in her 50s with glioma. This chain joins TRBV6-5 and TRBJ1-5; maybe TRBD1 (5 bases). CDR3 nucleotides: TGTGCCAGCAGTGGTTCAGGGAGGGGTCAGCCCCAGCATTTT. Translated, it gives CASSGSGRGQPQHF.